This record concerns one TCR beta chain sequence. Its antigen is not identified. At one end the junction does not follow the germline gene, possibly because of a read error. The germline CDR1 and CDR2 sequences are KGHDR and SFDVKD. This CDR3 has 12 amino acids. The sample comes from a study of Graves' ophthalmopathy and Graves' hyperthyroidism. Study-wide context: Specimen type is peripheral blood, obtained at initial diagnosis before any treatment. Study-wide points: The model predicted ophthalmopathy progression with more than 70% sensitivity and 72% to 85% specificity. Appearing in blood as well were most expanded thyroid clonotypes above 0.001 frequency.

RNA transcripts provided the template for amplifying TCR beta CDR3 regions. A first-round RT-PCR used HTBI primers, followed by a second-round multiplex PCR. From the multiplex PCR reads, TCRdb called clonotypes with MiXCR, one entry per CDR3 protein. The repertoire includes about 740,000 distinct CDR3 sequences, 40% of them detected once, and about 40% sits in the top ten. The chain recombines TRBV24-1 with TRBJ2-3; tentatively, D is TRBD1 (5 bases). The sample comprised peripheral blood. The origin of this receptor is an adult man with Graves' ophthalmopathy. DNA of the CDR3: TGTGCCACCAGTGATCAGGGTTACGACCCCAGTTTT. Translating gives CATSDQGYDPSF.